This entry features one T cell receptor (beta chain) sequence. Its antigen specificity is not known. No base qualities exist here, and no much larger clone lies one base off it. Single viable CD3+CD4+CD8-CD45RO+ cells were sorted as memory CD4+ T cells on a FACSAria II. CMV serostatus was determined using a Roche Elecsys assay that detects serum IgG against CMV pp150, pp28, p38 and p52. After the samples were thawed, total CD4+ T cells were enriched through positive selection using CD4 magnetic microbeads. The samples came from a different study that was designed specifically to examine the CD4+ T cell memory repertoire. Peripheral blood mononuclear cells were isolated and cryopreserved according to standard operating procedures, and serum was stored at -80 degrees C. Staining used CD3-PerCP (BW264/56), CD4-APC (RPA-T4), CD45RO-PE (UCHT1) and CD8-Pacific Orange (3B5) antibodies, with Sytox blue excluding non-viable cells.

The sample comes from a study of memory CD4+ T cells and cytomegalovirus serostatus (dated by TCRdb to between 2019 and 2020). Concerning the study at large: A total of roughly 33 healthy Belgian adults, of whom 9 were CMV seropositive and about 24 were CMV seronegative, were included in the cohort. CD4+ memory TCRbeta repertoires of a Belgian cohort with known cytomegalovirus serostatus were sequenced in order to replicate a published TCR-based CMV serostatus classifier.

General findings and caveats noted by the study authors: For predicting CMV serostatus, the median bootstrapped AUC was approximately 0.95 using the original framework and approximately 0.9 using a US-trained random forest. Unlike the original study, which covered naive and memory CD4+ and CD8+ populations, the Belgian study sequenced only CD4+CD45RO+ memory cells. Among the roughly 160 previously reported CMV-associated TCRbeta sequences, roughly 68 showed up in the CD4+ memory repertoires, with each one found in between one and five individuals. The results were interpreted as suggesting that the CMV-associated TCR signature is mostly present in the CD4+ memory repertoire. The original-framework classifier achieved a median bootstrapped AUC of about 0.94 with a 95% CI of 0.76-1.00 on the Belgian cohort.

The Quick-DNA Microprep Kit was used to extract genomic DNA from the sorted cells. TCRbeta DNA was amplified with the immunoSEQ hsTCRbeta kit following the manufacturer's protocol. An Illumina MiSeq instrument was used to sequence the TCRbeta libraries. The paper's processing steps were these. Following removal of out-of-frame sequences, approximately 2.1 million distinct TCRbeta sequences were retained, with an average of about 70,000 per individual. Each individual was scored by the count of about 150 previously reported CMV-associated TCRbeta sequences and the total productive distinct TCRbeta count. A beta-binomial model was reimplemented in Python, and scikit-learn random forests with default parameters were trained on US cohort data. Classifier performance on the Belgian cohort was summarized as median AUC with percentile confidence intervals calculated over 10,000 bootstrap iterations. TCRdb re-hosts the immuneACCESS table, in-frame sequences only. Its copies lack some clones; in the studies checked, an unresolved V gene accounts for under half of them, and the cause for the rest is not known. Clone size and the V and J calls come from that table; the DNA yielded D and trimming. The sample yields about 46,000 clones; more than 60% were counted once. Approximately 0.61% of the sample is taken by the ten largest.

Sequencing was carried out using memory CD4+ T cells from blood. This TCR derives from an adult in good health and CMV-seronegative.

CDR3 protein: CAWSGSNQPQHF. The bases are TGTGCCTGGAGCGGAAGCAATCAGCCCCAGCATTTT. The rearranged segments are TRBV30 and TRBJ1-5, with no reliable assignment of the D segment. Between the V and J ends, shortened by 3 bases and 1 base respectively, the junction contains 4 bases. The germline V gene (reference sequence) supplies CDR1 GTSNPN and CDR2 SVGIG. The CDR3 spans 12 residues, from the cysteine through the phenylalanine. Just the 36-base CDR3 DNA is kept, in frame starting at base 1.